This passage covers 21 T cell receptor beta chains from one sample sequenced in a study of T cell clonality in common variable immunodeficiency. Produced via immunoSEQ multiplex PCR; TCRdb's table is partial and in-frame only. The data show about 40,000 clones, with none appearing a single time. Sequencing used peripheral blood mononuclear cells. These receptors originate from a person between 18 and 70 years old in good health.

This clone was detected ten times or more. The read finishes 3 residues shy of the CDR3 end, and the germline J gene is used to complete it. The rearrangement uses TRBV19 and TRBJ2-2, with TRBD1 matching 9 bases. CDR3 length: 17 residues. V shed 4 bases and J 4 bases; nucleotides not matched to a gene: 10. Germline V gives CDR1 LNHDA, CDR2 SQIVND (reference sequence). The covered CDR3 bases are TGTGCCAGTAGTAGTTACCGGGACAGGGTCGCCACCGGGGAG. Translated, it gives CASSSYRDRVATGE. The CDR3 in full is CASSSYRDRVATGELFF. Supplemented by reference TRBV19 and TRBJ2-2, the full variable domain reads DGGITQSPKYLFRKEGQNVTLSCEQNLNHDAMYWYRQDPGQGLRLIYYSQIVNDFQKGDIAEGYSVSREKKESFPLTVTSAQKNPTAFYLCASSSYRDRVATGELFFGEGSRLTVL.

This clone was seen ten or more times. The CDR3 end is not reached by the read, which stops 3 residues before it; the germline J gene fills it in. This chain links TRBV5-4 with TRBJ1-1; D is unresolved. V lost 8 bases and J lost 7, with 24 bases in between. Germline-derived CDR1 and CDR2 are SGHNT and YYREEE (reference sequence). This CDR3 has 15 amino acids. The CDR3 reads CASSKDQPRVNEAFF. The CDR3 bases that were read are TGTGCCAGTAGCAAAGACCAACCCCGGGTGAATGAA.

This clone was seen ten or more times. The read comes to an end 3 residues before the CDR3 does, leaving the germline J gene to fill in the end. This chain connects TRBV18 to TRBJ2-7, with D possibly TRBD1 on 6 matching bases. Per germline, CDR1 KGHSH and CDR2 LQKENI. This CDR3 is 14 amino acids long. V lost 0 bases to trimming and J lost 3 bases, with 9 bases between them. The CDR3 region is CASSPPGHSYEQYF. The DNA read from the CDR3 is TGTGCCAGCTCACCACCGGGACACAGCTACGAG.

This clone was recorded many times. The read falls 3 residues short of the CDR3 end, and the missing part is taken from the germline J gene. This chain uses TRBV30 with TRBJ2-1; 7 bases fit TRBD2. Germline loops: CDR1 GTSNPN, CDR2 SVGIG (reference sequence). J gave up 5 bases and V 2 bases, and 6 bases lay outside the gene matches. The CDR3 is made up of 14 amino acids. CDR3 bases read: TGTGCCTGGAGTACTGGCGGGGGTAACAATGAG. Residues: CAWSTGGGNNE. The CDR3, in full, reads CAWSTGGGNNEQFF.

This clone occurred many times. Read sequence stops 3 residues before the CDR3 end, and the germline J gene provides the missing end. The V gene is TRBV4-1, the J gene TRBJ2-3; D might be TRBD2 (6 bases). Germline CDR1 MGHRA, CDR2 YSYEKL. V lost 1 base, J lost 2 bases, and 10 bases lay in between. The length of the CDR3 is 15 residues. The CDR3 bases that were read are TGCGCCAGCAGCCAAGGGCGGGGATACACAGATACG. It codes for CASSQGRGYTDT. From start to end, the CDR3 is CASSQGRGYTDTQYF.

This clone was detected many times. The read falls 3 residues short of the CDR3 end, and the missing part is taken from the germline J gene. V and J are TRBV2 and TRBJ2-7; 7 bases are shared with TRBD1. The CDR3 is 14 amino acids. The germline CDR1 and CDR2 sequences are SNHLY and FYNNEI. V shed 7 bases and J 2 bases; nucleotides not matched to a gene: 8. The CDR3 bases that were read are TGTGCCAGCACCGAACAGACAGGGCCCTACGAG. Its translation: CASTEQTGPYE. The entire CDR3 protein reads CASTEQTGPYEQYF.

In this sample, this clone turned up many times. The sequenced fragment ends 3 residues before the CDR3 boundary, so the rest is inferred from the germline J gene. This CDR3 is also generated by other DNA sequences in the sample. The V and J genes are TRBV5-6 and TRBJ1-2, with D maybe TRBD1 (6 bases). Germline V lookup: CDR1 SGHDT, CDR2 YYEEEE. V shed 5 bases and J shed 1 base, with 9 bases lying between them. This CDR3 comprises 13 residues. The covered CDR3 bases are TGTGCCAGCAGGCAACAGGGTAACTATGGC. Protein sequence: CASRQQGNYG. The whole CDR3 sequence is CASRQQGNYGYTF.

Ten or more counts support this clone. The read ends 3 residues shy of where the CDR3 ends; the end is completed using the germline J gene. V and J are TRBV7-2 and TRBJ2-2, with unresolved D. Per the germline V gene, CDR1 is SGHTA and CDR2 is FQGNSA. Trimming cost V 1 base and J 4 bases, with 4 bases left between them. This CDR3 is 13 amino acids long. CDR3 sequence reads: CASSLELTGELFF. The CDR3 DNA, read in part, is TGTGCCAGCAGCTTAGAACTCACCGGGGAG.

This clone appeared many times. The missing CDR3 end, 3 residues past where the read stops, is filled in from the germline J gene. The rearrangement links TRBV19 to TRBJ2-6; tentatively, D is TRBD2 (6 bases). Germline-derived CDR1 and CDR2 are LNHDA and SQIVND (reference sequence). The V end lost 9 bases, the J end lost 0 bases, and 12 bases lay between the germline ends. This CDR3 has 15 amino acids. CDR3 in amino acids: CASLDGGSGANVLTF. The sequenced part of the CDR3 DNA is TGTGCCAGCCTGGACGGGGGCTCTGGGGCCAACGTC.

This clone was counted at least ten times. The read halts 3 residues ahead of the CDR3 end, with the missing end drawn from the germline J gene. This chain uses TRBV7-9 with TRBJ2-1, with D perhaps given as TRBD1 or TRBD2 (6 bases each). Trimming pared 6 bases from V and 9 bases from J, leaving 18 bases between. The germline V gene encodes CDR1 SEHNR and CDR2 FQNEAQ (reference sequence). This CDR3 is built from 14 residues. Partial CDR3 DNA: TGTGCCAGCAGGGTGGAGGGGGTGTTGGGTGAG. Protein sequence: CASRVEGVLGE. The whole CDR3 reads CASRVEGVLGEQFF.

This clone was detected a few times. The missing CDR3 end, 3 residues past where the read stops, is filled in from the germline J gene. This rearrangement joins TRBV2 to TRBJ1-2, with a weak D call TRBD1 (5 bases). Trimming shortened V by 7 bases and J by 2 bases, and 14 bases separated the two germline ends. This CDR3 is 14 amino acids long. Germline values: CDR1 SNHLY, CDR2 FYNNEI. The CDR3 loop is CASTLTDLNYGYTF. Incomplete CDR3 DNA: TGTGCCAGCACCCTGACAGACCTAAACTATGGC.

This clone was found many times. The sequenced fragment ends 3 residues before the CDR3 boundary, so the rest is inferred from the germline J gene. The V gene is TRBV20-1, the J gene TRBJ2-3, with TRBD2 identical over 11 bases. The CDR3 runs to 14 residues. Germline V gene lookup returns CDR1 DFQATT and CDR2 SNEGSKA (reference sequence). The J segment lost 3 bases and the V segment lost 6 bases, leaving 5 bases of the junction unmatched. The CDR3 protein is CSAVRTSGTDTQYF. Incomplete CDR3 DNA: TGCAGTGCAGTACGGACTAGCGGGACAGATACG.

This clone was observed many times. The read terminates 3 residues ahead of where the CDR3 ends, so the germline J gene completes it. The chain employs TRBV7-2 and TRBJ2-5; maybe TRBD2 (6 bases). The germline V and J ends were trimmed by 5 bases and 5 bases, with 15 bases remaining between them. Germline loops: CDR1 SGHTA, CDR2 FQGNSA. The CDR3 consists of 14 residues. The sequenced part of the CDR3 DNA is TGTGCCAGCAGCCGTCAGCGGGTCACGGAGACC. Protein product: CASSRQRVTET. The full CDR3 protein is CASSRQRVTETQYF.

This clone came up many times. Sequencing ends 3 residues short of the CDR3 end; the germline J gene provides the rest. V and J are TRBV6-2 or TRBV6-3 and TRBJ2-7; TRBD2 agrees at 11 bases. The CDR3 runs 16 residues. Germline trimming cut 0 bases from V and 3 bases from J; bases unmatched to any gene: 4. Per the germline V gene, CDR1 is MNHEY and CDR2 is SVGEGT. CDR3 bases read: TGTGCCAGCAGTTACTCTGGACTAGCGGGTTTCTACGAG. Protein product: CASSYSGLAGFYE. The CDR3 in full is CASSYSGLAGFYEQYF.

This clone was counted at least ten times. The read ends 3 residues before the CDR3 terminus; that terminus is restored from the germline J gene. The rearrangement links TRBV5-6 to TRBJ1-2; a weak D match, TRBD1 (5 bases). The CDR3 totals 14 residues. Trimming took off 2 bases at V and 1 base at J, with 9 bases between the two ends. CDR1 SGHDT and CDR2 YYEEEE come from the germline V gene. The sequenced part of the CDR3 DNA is TGTGCCAGCAGCTTCGGGGGGGGTAACTATGGC. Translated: CASSFGGGNYG. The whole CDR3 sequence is CASSFGGGNYGYTF.

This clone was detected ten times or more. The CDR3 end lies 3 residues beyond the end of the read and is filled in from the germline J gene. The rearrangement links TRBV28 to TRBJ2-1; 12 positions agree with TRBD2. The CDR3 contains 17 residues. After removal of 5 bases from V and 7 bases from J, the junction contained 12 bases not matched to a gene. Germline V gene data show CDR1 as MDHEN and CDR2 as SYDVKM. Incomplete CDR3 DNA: TGTGCCAGCAGTGCCGCGACTAGCGGGAGTTGGGTAAATGAG. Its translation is CASSAATSGSWVNE. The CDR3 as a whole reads CASSAATSGSWVNEQFF.

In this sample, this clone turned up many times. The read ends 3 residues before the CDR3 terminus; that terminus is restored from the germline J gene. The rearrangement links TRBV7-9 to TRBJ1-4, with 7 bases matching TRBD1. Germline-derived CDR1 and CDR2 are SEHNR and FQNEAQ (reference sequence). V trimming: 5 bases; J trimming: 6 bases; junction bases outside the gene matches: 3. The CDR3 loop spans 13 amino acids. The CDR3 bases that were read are TGTGCCAGCAGCGCGGGGACAGATGAAAAA. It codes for CASSAGTDEK. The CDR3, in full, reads CASSAGTDEKLFF.

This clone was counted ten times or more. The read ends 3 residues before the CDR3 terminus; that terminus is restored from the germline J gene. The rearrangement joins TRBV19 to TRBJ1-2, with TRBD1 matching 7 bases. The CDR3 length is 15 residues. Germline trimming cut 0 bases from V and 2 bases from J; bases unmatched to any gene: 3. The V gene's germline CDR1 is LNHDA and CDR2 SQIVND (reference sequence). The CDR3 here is CASSIEAGQNYGYTF. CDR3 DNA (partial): TGTGCCAGTAGTATAGAGGCGGGACAGAACTATGGC.

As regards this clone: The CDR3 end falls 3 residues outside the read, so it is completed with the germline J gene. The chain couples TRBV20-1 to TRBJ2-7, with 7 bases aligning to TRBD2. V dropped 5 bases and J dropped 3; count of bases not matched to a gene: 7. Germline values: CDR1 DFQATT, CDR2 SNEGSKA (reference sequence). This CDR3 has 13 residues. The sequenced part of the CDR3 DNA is TGCAGTGCTCGCCCGCGCGGGGGCTACGAG. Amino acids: CSARPRGGYE. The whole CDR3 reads CSARPRGGYEQYF.

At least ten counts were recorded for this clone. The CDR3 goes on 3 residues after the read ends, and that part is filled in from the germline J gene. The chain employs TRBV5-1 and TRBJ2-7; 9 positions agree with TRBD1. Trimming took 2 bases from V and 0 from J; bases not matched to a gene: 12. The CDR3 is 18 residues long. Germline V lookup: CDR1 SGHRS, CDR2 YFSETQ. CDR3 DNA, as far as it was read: TGCGCCAGCAGCTTAGGGCCGGGACAGGGAATAAGCTCCTACGAG. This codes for CASSLGPGQGISSYE. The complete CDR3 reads CASSLGPGQGISSYEQYF.

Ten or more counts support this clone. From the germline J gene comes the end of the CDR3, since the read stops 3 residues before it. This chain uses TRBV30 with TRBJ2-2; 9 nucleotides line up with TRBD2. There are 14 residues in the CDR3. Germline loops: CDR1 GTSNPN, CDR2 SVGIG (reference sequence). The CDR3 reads CAWKRGVGYSPLFF. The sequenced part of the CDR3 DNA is TGTGCCTGGAAGCGGGGGGTCGGTTATTCACCG.